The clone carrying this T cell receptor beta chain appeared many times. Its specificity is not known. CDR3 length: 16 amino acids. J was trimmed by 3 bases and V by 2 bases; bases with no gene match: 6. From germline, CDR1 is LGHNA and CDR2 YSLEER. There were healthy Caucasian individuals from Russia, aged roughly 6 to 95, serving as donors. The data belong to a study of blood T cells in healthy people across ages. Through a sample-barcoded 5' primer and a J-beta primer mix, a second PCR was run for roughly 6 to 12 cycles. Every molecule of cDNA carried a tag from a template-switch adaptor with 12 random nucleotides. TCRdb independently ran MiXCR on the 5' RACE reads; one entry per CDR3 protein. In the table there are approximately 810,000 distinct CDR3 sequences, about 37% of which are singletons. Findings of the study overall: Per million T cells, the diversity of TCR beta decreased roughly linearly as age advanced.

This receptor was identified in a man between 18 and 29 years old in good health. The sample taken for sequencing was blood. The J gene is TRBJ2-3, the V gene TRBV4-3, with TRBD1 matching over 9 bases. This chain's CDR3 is CASSQPAGQGTDTQYF. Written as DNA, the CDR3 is TGCGCCAGCAGCCAACCGGCTGGACAGGGGACAGATACGCAGTATTTT.